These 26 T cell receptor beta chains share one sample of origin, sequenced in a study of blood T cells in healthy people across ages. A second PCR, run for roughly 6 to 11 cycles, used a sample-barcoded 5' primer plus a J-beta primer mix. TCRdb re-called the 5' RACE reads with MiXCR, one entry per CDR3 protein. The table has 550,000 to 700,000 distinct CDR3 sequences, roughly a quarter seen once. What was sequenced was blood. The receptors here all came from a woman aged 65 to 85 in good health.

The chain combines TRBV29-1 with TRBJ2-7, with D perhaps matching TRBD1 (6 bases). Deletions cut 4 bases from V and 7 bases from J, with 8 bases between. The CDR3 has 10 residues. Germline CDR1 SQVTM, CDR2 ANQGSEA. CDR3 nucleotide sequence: TGCAGCGTTGGGACAGTTGAGCAGTACTTC. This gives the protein CSVGTVEQYF.

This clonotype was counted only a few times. CDR3: CASSASGGGAINEQFF. In DNA, the CDR3 is TGTGCCAGCAGCGCAAGTGGTGGCGGGGCTATCAATGAGCAGTTCTTC. J is TRBJ2-5 and V is TRBV7-9; perhaps TRBD2 as D (6 bases). The J call may be in error: the DNA end matches TRBJ2-1 better. The CDR3 runs to 16 residues. The germline V gene encodes CDR1 SEHNR and CDR2 FQNEAQ (reference sequence).

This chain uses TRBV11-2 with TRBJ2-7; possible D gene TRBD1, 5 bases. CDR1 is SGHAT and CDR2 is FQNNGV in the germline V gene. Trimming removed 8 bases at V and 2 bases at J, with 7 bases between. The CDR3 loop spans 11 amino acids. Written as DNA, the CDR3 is TGTGCCAGCCGCAGGGCCTACGAGCAGTACTTC. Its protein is CASRRAYEQYF.

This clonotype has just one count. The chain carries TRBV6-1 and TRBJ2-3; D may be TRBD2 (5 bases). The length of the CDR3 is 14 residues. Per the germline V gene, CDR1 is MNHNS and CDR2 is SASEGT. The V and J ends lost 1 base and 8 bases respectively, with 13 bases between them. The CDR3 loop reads CASSEGAGWGTQYF. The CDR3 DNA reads TGTGCCAGCAGTGAAGGGGCGGGCTGGGGTACGCAGTATTTT.

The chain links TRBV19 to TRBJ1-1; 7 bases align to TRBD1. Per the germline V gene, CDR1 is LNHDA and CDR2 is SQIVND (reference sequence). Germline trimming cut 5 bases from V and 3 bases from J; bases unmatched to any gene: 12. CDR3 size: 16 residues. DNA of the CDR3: TGTGCCAGTAGTGTTTCTCCGACAGGGTGGGACACTGAAGCTTTCTTT. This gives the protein CASSVSPTGWDTEAFF. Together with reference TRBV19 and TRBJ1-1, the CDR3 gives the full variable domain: DGGITQSPKYLFRKEGQNVTLSCEQNLNHDAMYWYRQDPGQGLRLIYYSQIVNDFQKGDIAEGYSVSREKKESFPLTVTSAQKNPTAFYLCASSVSPTGWDTEAFFGQGTRLTVV.

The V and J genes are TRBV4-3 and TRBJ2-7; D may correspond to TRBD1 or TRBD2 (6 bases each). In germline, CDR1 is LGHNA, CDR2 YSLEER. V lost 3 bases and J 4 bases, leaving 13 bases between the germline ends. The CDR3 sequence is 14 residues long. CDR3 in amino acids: CASSQEGGSYEQYF. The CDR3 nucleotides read TGCGCCAGCAGCCAGGAGGGGGGCTCTTACGAGCAGTACTTC.

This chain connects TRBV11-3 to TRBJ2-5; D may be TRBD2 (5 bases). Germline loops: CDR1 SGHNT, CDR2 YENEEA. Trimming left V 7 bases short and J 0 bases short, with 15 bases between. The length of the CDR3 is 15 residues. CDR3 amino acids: CASTPPDSYQETQYF. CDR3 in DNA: TGTGCCAGCACCCCTCCGGACTCGTACCAAGAGACCCAGTACTTC.

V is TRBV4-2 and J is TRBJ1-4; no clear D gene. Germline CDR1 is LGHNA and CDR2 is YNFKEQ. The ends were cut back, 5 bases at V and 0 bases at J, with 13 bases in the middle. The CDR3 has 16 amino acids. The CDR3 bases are TGTGCCAGCAGCACCCAAAGAGGTGCAACTAATGAAAAACTGTTTTTT. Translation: CASSTQRGATNEKLFF.

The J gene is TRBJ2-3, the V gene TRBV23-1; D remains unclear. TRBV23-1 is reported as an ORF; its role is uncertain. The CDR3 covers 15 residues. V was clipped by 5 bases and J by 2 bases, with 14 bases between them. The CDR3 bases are TGCGCCAGCAGTAGGGCGGATCTTACCACAGATACGCAGTATTTT. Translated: CASSRADLTTDTQYF.

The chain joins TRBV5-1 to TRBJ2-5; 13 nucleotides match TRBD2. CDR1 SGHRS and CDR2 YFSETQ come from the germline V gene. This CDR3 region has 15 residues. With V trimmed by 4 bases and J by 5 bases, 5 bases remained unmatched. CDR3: CASSALAGGPETQYF. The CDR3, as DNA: TGCGCCAGCAGCGCACTAGCGGGGGGGCCCGAGACCCAGTACTTC.

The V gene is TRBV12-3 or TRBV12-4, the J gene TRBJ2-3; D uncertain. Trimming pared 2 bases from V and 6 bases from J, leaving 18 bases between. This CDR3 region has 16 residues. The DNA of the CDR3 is TGTGCCAGCAGTTTATGGTTGACCCAAAAGTCGGATACGCAGTATTTT. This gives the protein CASSLWLTQKSDTQYF.

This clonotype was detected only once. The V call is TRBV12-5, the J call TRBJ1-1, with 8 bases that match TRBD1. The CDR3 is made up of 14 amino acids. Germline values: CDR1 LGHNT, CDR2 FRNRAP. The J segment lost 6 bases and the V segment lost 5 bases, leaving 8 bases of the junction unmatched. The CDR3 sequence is CASGVMTGEAEAFF. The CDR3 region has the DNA TGTGCTAGTGGTGTCATGACAGGGGAGGCTGAAGCTTTCTTT.

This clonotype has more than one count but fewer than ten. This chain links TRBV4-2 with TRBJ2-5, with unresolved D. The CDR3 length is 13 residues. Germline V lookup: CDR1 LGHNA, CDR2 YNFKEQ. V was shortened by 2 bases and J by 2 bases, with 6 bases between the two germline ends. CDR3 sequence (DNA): TGTGCCAGCAGCCAATACGGTCAAGAGACCCAGTACTTC. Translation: CASSQYGQETQYF.

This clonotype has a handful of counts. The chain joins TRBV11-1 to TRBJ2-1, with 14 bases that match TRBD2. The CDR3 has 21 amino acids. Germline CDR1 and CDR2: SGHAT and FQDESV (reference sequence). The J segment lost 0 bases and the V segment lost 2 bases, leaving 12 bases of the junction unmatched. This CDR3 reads CASSLQPGLAGVISSYNEQFF. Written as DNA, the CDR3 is TGTGCCAGCAGCTTACAACCGGGACTAGCGGGGGTTATAAGCTCCTACAATGAGCAGTTCTTC.

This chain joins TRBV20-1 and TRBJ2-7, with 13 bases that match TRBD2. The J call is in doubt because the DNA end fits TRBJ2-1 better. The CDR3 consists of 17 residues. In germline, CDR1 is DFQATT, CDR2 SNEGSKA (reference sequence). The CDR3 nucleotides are TGCAGTGCCCCTGGGCGACTAGCGGGGGGCCGATACAATGAGCAGTTCTTC. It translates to CSAPGRLAGGRYNEQFF.

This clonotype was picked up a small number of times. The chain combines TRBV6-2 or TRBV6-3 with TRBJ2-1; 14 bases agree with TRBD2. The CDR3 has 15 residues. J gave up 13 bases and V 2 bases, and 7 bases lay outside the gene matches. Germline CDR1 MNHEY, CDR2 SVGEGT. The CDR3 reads CASSYGGTSGGHQFF. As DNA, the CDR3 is TGTGCCAGCAGTTACGGGGGGACTAGCGGGGGCCATCAGTTCTTC.

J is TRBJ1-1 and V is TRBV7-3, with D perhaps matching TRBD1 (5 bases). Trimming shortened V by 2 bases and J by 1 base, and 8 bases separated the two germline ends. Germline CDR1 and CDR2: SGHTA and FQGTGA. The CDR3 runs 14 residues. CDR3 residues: CASSLGGTNTEAFF. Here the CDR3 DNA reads TGTGCCAGCAGCTTAGGGGGAACGAACACTGAAGCTTTCTTT.

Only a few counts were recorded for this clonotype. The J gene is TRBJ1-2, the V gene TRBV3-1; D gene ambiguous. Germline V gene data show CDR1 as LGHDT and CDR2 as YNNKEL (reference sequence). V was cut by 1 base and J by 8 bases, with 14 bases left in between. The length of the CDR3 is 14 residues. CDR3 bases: TGTGCCAGCAGCCAAGTAGATAAGGATGGCGGCTACACCTTC. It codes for CASSQVDKDGGYTF.

The CDR3 reads CASSPRLGWNEQFF. CDR3 DNA: TGCGCCAGCAGCCCAAGACTGGGGTGGAATGAGCAGTTCTTC. The chain has TRBV4-1 and TRBJ2-5; D not resolved. The closer fit of TRBJ2-1 to the DNA end suggests the J call may be wrong. The CDR3 covers 14 residues. Germline V gene lookup returns CDR1 MGHRA and CDR2 YSYEKL.

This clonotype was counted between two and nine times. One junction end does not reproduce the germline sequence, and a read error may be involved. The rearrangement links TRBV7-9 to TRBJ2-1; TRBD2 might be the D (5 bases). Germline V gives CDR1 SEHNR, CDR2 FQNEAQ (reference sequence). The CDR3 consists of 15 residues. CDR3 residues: CANSLAHSSYNEQFF. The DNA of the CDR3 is TGTGCCAACAGCTTAGCGCACAGCTCCTACAATGAGCAGTTCTTC. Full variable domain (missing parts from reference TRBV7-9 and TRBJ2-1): DTGVSQNPRHKITKRGQNVTFRCDPISEHNRLYWYRQTLGQGPEFLTYFQNEAQLEKSRLLSDRFSAERPKGSFSTLEIQRTEQGDSAMYLCANSLAHSSYNEQFFGPGTRLTVL.

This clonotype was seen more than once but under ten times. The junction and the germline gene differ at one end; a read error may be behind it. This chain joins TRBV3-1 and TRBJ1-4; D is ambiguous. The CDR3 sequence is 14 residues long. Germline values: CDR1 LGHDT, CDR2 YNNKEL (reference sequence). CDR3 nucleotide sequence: TGTGCCAGCGGCCAAGATCTCGGAAATGAAAAACTGTTTTTT. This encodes CASGQDLGNEKLFF.

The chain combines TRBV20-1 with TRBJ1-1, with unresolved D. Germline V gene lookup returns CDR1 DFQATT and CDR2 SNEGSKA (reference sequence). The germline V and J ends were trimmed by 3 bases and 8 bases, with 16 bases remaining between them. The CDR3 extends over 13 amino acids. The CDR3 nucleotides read TGCAGTGCTAGGTCCGGGGTGAGGGCCGAAGCTTTCTTT. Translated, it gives CSARSGVRAEAFF.

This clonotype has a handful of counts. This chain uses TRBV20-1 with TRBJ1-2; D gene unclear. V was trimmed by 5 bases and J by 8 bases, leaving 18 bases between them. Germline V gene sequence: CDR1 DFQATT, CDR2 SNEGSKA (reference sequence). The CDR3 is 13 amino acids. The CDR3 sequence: CSAHYDAQGGYTF. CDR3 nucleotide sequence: TGCAGTGCTCACTATGACGCTCAAGGGGGCTACACCTTC.

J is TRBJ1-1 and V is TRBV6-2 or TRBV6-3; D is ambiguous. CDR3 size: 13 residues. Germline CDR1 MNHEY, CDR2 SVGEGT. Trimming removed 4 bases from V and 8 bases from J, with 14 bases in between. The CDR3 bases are TGTGCCAGCAGTTCGCAACTCAGTATCGAAGCTTTCTTT. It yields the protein CASSSQLSIEAFF.

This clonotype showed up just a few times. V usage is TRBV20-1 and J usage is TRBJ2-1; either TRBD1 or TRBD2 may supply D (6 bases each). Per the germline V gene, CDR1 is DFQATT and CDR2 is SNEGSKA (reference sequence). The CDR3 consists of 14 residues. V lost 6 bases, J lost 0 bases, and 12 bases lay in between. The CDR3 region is CSAGGQNSYNEQFF. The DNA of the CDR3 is TGCAGTGCGGGGGGCCAGAACTCCTACAATGAGCAGTTCTTC.

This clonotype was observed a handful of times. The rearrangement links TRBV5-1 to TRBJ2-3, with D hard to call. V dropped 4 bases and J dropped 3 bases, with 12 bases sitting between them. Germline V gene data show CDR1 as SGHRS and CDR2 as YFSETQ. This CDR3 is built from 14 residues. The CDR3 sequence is CASSQGSRTDTQYF. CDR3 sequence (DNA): TGCGCCAGCAGCCAAGGGTCTCGAACAGATACGCAGTATTTT.